This TCR beta chain derives from a study of T cell repertoires in cytomegalovirus infection (dated by TCRdb to the late 2010s). Some background on the complete study: The peptide stimulations were aimed at well-studied HLA-B-restricted epitopes as well as recently identified HLA-C-restricted CMV epitopes, whose presentation resists viral immunomodulation. The HLA type of each donor mattered for the analysis, because public TCR beta signatures pointed to carriage of CMV infection along with the matching HLA type.

In the case of this clonotype: The specificity of this receptor is unknown. Nothing much larger sits one base from this clone, and base qualities are not available.

What the work shows at the level of the full study, not this receptor alone: The ex vivo response was dominated by HLA-C-restricted CMV-specific TCR beta clonotypes, and the single most frequent clonotype in two of eight donors was supplied by these HLA-C-restricted clonotypes. In both this cohort and an independent approximately 370-donor cohort, the cumulative frequency of public TCR beta family members distinguished carriers of CMV infection plus the relevant HLA type.

Relative to germline, V is missing 5 bases and J is missing 8 bases, with 7 bases of the junction outside any gene match. Sequences WNHNN (CDR1) and SYGVQD (CDR2) are obtained from the germline V gene (reference sequence). The CDR3 goes from the cysteine to the phenylalanine over 13 residues. Here the CDR3 DNA is all that survives: 39 bases in frame from base 1. Explained via the paper, the treatment or condition label denotes: in vitro stimulation with specific CMV peptide epitopes to enrich CMV-specific T cells. Sequenced using an Illumina HiSeq 1500. TCRdb itself trimmed the public reads at Q25 with fastp, ran MiXCR and retained productive beta chains. Each entry is one CDR3 protein sequence, shown with its most common DNA and genes. This sample gives about 900,000 distinct CDR3 sequences in total; approximately 33% of them show up just once. Clones ranked in the top ten supply around an eighth of the sample.

This receptor chain uses TRBV10-1 and TRBJ2-7, and TRBD1 aligns with 9 junction nucleotides. The source material was cultured CD8+ T cells from PBMCs, sampled from culture after CMV antigen stimulation. This sequence originates from a human donor in good health (CMV status not recorded). Some clones in this sample may be carry-over from other donors' samples. The CDR3 amino acid sequence is: CASSPGQGYKQYF. The DNA sequence is TGCGCCAGCAGTCCGGGACAGGGTTATAAGCAGTACTTC.